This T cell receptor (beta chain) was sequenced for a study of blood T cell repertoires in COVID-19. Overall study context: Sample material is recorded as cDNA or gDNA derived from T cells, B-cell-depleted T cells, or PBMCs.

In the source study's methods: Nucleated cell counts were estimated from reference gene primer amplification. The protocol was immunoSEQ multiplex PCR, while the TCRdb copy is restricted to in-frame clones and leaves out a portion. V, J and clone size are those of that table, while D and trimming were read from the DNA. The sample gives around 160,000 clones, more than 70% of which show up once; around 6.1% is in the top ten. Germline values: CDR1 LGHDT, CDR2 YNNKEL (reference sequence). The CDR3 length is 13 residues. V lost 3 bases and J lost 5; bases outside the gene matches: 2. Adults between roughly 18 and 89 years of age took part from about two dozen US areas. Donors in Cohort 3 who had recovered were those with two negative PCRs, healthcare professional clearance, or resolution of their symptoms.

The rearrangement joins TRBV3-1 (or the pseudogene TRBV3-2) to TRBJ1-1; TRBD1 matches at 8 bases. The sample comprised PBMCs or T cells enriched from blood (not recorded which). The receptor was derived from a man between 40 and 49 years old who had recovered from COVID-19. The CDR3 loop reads CASSQDRATEAFF. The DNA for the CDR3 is TGTGCCAGCAGCCAGGACAGGGCAACTGAAGCTTTCTTT.